This T cell receptor (beta chain) was recorded in a study of PD-1 and CTLA-4 blockade in melanoma. The table came from immunoSEQ multiplex PCR; TCRdb's copy has only in-frame clones and leaves some out. Here the sample spans around 29,000 clones, roughly 89% being singletons. Germline V gives CDR1 SGHKS, CDR2 YYEKEE (reference sequence). The CDR3 spans 15 residues. Unmatched junction bases numbered 8, after V lost 3 bases and J lost 8 bases. This TCR derives from a human donor with melanoma. The material was CD8+ T cells from peripheral blood, obtained before anti-PD-1 treatment. The chain has TRBV5-5 and TRBJ1-2, with 12 nucleotides matching TRBD1. CDR3: CASSSIGTGGRGYTF. In nucleotides, the CDR3 is TGTGCCAGCAGCTCCATCGGGACAGGGGGCCGGGGCTACACCTTC.